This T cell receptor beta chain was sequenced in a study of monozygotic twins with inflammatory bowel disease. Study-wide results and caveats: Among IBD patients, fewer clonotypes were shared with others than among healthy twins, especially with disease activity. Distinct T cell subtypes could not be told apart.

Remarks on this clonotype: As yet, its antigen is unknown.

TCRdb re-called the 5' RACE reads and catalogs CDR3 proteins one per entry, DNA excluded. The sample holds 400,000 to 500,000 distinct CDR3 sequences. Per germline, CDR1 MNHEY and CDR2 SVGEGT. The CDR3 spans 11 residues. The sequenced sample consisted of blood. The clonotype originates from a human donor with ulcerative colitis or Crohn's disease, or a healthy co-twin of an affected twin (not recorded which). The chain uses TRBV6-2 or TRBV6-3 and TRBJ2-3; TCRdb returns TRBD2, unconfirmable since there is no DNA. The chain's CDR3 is CASTTGDTQYF.